A single sample is the source of the 25 T cell receptor beta chains below, sequenced in a study of T cells in Graves' hyperthyroidism and ophthalmopathy. TCR beta CDR3 regions were amplified from RNA. With the HTBI primer set, the TCR CDR3 went through a first round of RT-PCR. TCRdb re-called the multiplex PCR reads through MiXCR, storing one row per CDR3 protein. Of some 700,000 distinct CDR3 sequences listed, roughly 17% are singletons. The sequenced sample was blood. These TCRs come from a man between 50 and 59 years old with Graves' hyperthyroidism.

This clonotype turned up a few times. This chain connects TRBV6-5 to TRBJ2-7; 11 positions agree with TRBD2. The CDR3 sequence is 15 residues long. Germline trimming cut 2 bases from V and 4 bases from J; bases unmatched to any gene: 4. The germline V gene has CDR1 MNHEY and CDR2 SVGAGI. The CDR3 loop is CASSYVASGRYEQYF. CDR3 DNA: TGTGCCAGCAGTTACGTGGCTAGCGGGAGGTACGAGCAGTACTTC.

Notes on this clonotype: Since no conserved phenylalanine or tryptophan closes the CDR3, a read error is the likely cause. The chain employs TRBV6-1 and TRBJ1-1; D remains unclear. Trimming shortened V by 8 bases and J by 0 bases, and 10 bases separated the two germline ends. Germline loops: CDR1 MNHNS, CDR2 SASEGT. CDR3 size: 13 residues. The CDR3 region is CASEIGMNTEAFS. The CDR3 region has the DNA TGTGCCAGCGAGATAGGGATGAACACTGAAGCTTTCTCT.

This clonotype was seen many times. This rearrangement joins TRBV7-3 to TRBJ2-5; 8 positions match TRBD2. J lost 1 base, V lost 1 base, and 2 bases had no gene match. CDR1 and CDR2 from the germline V gene are SGHTA and FQGTGA. The CDR3 is 15 amino acids. The CDR3 loop is CASSLISGSQETQYF. The CDR3 coding sequence is TGTGCCAGCAGCTTAATCAGCGGGAGCCAAGAGACCCAGTACTTC.

Only one count was recorded for this clonotype. The V gene is TRBV28, the J gene TRBJ2-7; D remains ambiguous. Germline loops: CDR1 MDHEN, CDR2 SYDVKM. The CDR3 contains 13 residues. Between the trimmed V and J ends, which lost 11 bases and 0 bases, there was a span of 14 bases. The CDR3 is CAGRRSSSYEQYF. The CDR3 coding sequence is TGTGCCGGCCGCCGGTCTTCCTCCTACGAGCAGTACTTC. Using reference TRBV28 and TRBJ2-7 for the parts outside the CDR3, the full variable domain is DVKVTQSSRYLVKRTGEKVFLECVQDMDHENMFWYRQDPGLGLRLIYFSYDVKMKEKGDIPEGYSVSREKKERFSLILESASTNQTSMYLCAGRRSSSYEQYFGPGTRLTVT.

This clonotype appeared a few times. The chain links TRBV20-1 to TRBJ1-1; D gene uncertain. Germline V gene data show CDR1 as DFQATT and CDR2 as SNEGSKA (reference sequence). Trimming cost V 1 base and J 0 bases, with 9 bases left between them. CDR3 size: 14 residues. CDR3 coding DNA: TGCAGTGCTAGAGGTGAAGCCATGAACACTGAAGCTTTCTTT. This encodes CSARGEAMNTEAFF.

Remarks on this clonotype: Mismatch with germline at one junction end may stem from a read error. The rearrangement links TRBV7-6 to TRBJ1-1, with a tentative D call TRBD1 (5 bases). The CDR3 runs 14 residues. Germline-derived CDR1 and CDR2 are SGHVS and FNYEAQ. The CDR3 here is CASGLGTRGTEAFF. The CDR3 DNA reads TGTGCCAGCGGCTTAGGGACTCGGGGAACTGAAGCTTTCTTT. Filled out from reference TRBV7-6 and TRBJ1-1, the complete variable domain reads GAGVSQSPRYKVTKRGQDVALRCDPISGHVSLYWYRQALGQGPEFLTYFNYEAQQDKSGLPNDRFSAERPEGSISTLTIQRTEQRDSAMYRCASGLGTRGTEAFFGQGTRLTVV.

The chain uses TRBV7-8 and TRBJ2-1; the D is unclear. V lost 4 bases to trimming and J lost 4 bases, with 14 bases between them. From germline, CDR1 is SGHVS and CDR2 FQNEAQ. The CDR3 runs to 15 residues. The CDR3 is CASSSGPQSYNEQFF. For the CDR3, the DNA is TGTGCCAGCAGCTCAGGCCCACAGAGTTACAATGAGCAGTTCTTC.

This clonotype was seen repeatedly, ten times or more. V gene TRBV6-1 combines with J gene TRBJ2-7; TRBD2 agrees at 11 bases. V gave up 4 bases and J gave up 7 bases; unmatched junction bases: 12. This CDR3 has 16 residues. Germline V gene data show CDR1 as MNHNS and CDR2 as SASEGT. The CDR3 bases are TGTGCCAGCAGTGGGTTAGCGGGAGGGTCCTTTTGGGAGCAGTACTTC. It yields the protein CASSGLAGGSFWEQYF.

This clonotype was counted at least ten times. J is TRBJ2-2 and V is TRBV12-3 or TRBV12-4; no clear D gene. The V and J ends lost 5 bases and 5 bases respectively, with 9 bases between them. The CDR3 totals 13 residues. The CDR3 protein is CASSGLHTGELFF. The DNA for the CDR3 is TGTGCCAGCAGTGGGTTGCATACCGGGGAGCTGTTTTTT.

In its sample, this clonotype was seen many times. This chain links TRBV7-9 with TRBJ1-1; the D gene is possibly TRBD1 (5 bases). The V gene lost 5 bases and the J gene lost 5 bases, with 18 bases spanning the gap. Germline loops: CDR1 SEHNR, CDR2 FQNEAQ (reference sequence). The CDR3 has 15 residues. The CDR3 sequence: CASSPPGAAFTEAFF. The CDR3 DNA is TGTGCCAGCAGCCCCCCCGGGGCTGCGTTTACTGAAGCTTTCTTT.

This clonotype has more than one count but fewer than ten. The genes are TRBV19 and TRBJ1-5; D perhaps matches TRBD1 (6 bases). Germline V gene data show CDR1 as LNHDA and CDR2 as SQIVND (reference sequence). The CDR3 loop spans 16 amino acids. Between the trimmed V and J ends, which lost 3 bases and 3 bases, there was a span of 15 bases. CDR3 loop: CASSMRGRGHNQPQHF. The DNA of the CDR3 is TGTGCCAGTAGTATGCGGGGACGGGGGCACAATCAGCCCCAGCATTTT. Complete variable domain (other parts from reference TRBV19 and TRBJ1-5): DGGITQSPKYLFRKEGQNVTLSCEQNLNHDAMYWYRQDPGQGLRLIYYSQIVNDFQKGDIAEGYSVSREKKESFPLTVTSAQKNPTAFYLCASSMRGRGHNQPQHFGDGTRLSIL.

The chain carries TRBV6-5 and TRBJ2-1, with D possibly being TRBD1 (5 bases). The V gene lost 2 bases and the J gene lost 3 bases, with 17 bases spanning the gap. Germline CDR1 MNHEY, CDR2 SVGAGI. This CDR3 is 17 amino acids long. CDR3 nucleotide sequence: TGTGCCAGCAGTTACCGTACTGGGGCAATCCTCTACAATGAGCAGTTCTTC. Translated, it gives CASSYRTGAILYNEQFF.

Many counts were recorded for this clonotype. The CDR3 bases are TGTGCCAGCAGCTCCGGGCCGAGCTCTGGGGCCAACGTCCTGACTTTC. Its translation is CASSSGPSSGANVLTF. J is TRBJ2-6 and V is TRBV7-2, with unresolved D. Germline values: CDR1 SGHTA, CDR2 FQGNSA. Trimming took off 4 bases at V and 0 bases at J, with 10 bases between the two ends. The CDR3 covers 16 residues.

The table lists this clonotype with many counts. The chain uses TRBV9 and TRBJ2-1; D remains unclear. The V gene's germline CDR1 is SGDLS and CDR2 YYNGEE. The V end lost 0 bases, the J end lost 5 bases, and 12 bases lay between the germline ends. The CDR3 extends over 15 amino acids. The CDR3 spells CASSVAGVKHNEQFF. CDR3 coding DNA: TGTGCCAGCAGCGTAGCTGGGGTCAAGCACAATGAGCAGTTCTTC.

This clonotype was observed many times. This chain uses TRBV28 with TRBJ2-7; D could derive from TRBD1 or TRBD2 (5 bases each). CDR1 MDHEN and CDR2 SYDVKM come from the germline V gene. V was cut by 3 bases and J by 7 bases, with 13 bases left in between. The length of the CDR3 is 13 residues. The CDR3 coding sequence is TGTGCCAGCAGTTTTCCGGGGACGGGGGAGCAGTACTTC. It yields the protein CASSFPGTGEQYF.

V usage is TRBV12-3 or TRBV12-4 and J usage is TRBJ2-3; 10 nucleotides match TRBD2. V dropped 7 bases and J dropped 4; count of bases not matched to a gene: 8. The CDR3 runs 15 residues. The DNA of the CDR3 is TGTGCCAGCACCCTCCTGACTAGCGGGTCAGATACGCAGTATTTT. Encoded protein: CASTLLTSGSDTQYF.

This clonotype was observed many times. V is TRBV28 and J is TRBJ2-1, with 7 bases fitting TRBD2. Losses at the gene ends were 6 bases for V and 2 bases for J; bases not matched to a gene: 13. The CDR3 has 17 amino acids. Germline CDR1 and CDR2: MDHEN and SYDVKM. CDR3 residues: CASSRGGSGTTYNEQFF. Written as DNA, the CDR3 is TGTGCCAGCAGCCGGGGAGGGAGCGGTACTACCTACAATGAGCAGTTCTTC.

This clonotype has more than one count but fewer than ten. As the CDR3 is not closed by the conserved phenylalanine or tryptophan, this likely results from a read error. The rearrangement uses TRBV7-9 and TRBJ2-1; 7 nucleotides match TRBD1. The V gene's germline CDR1 is SEHNR and CDR2 FQNEAQ (reference sequence). V dropped 4 bases and J dropped 0; count of bases not matched to a gene: 3. The CDR3 is 15 amino acids. CDR3 bases: TGTGCCAGCAGCTCGACAGGGAGCTCCTACAATGAGCAGTTCCTC. As protein: CASSSTGSSYNEQFL.

With regard to this clonotype: Given a much more abundant clone one base away, this may be a read error. The chain recombines TRBV6-1 with TRBJ2-1; 15 nucleotides align to TRBD2. The J call may not be correct, given that the DNA end is closer to TRBJ2-7. Germline CDR1 MNHNS, CDR2 SASEGT. This CDR3 comprises 17 residues. CDR3 bases: TGTGCCAGCAGTGAAGGGACTAGCGGGGGGGCCTACAATGAGCAGTACTTC. Translating it yields CASSEGTSGGAYNEQYF.

This clonotype was counted many times. The V gene is TRBV5-5, the J gene TRBJ2-7; 9 bases agree with TRBD2. The junction had 4 bases not matched to a gene; V was cut back by 0 bases and J by 3 bases. In germline, CDR1 is SGHKS, CDR2 YYEKEE (reference sequence). This CDR3 has 15 amino acids. DNA for the CDR3: TGTGCCAGCAGCTTGGATCTAGCGGGGTTCTACGAGCAGTACTTC. It codes for CASSLDLAGFYEQYF.

V usage is TRBV18 and J usage is TRBJ2-7, with D unclear. The V end was cut by 3 bases, the J end by 0 bases, with 15 bases between. Per the germline V gene, CDR1 is KGHSH and CDR2 is LQKENI. The CDR3 spans 16 residues. The CDR3 loop is CASSPRTPDSSYEQYF. Here the CDR3 DNA reads TGTGCCAGCTCACCCCGGACCCCCGATAGCTCCTACGAGCAGTACTTC.

This chain links TRBV28 with TRBJ1-5; the D is unclear. Trimming shortened V by 2 bases and J by 3 bases, and 11 bases separated the two germline ends. Per germline, CDR1 MDHEN and CDR2 SYDVKM. The CDR3 runs to 15 residues. CDR3 protein: CASSLIGRPNQPQHF. In DNA form, the CDR3 reads TGTGCCAGCAGTTTAATCGGCCGGCCCAATCAGCCCCAGCATTTT.

The table lists this clonotype with many counts. The chain carries TRBV19 and TRBJ1-2; D is ambiguous. Per the germline V gene, CDR1 is LNHDA and CDR2 is SQIVND (reference sequence). The CDR3 is 16 amino acids. Trimming took 0 bases from V and 4 from J, leaving 15 bases between them. In DNA form, the CDR3 reads TGTGCCAGTAGTATAGACGGGAAATTAACCATCTATGGCTACACCTTC. It specifies CASSIDGKLTIYGYTF.

This clonotype occurred many times. The chain carries TRBV12-3 or TRBV12-4 and TRBJ1-2; D unresolved. The CDR3 loop spans 13 amino acids. V was pared by 4 bases and J by 2 bases, with 8 bases between. CDR3 DNA sequence: TGTGCCAGCAGTTGGACGGGAAACTATGGCTACACCTTC. Amino acids: CASSWTGNYGYTF.

This clonotype was detected only once. This chain links TRBV27 with TRBJ1-1; 9 bases align to TRBD1. There are 18 residues in the CDR3. V lost 9 bases to trimming and J lost 0 bases; unmatched junction nucleotides: 17. In germline, CDR1 is MNHEY, CDR2 SMNVEV (reference sequence). The CDR3 loop reads CASERQGETQVMNTEAFF. DNA of the CDR3: TGTGCCAGTGAACGACAGGGGGAGACTCAAGTAATGAACACTGAAGCTTTCTTT.